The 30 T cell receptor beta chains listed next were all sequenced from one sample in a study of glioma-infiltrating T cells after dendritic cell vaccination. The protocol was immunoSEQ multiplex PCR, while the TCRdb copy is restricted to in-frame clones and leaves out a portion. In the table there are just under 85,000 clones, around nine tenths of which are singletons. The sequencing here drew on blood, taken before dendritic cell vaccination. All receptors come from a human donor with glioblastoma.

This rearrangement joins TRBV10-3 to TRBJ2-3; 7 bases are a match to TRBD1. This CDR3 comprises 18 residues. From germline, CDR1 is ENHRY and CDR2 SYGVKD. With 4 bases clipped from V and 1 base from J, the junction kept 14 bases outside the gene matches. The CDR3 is CAISGYGRQGIGTDTQYF. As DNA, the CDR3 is TGTGCCATCAGTGGGTACGGAAGACAGGGAATCGGCACAGATACGCAGTATTTT.

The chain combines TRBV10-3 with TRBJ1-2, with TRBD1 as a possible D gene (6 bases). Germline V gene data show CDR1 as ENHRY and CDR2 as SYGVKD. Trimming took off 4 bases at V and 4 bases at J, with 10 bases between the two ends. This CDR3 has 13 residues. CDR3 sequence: CAISARTVYGYTF. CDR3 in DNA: TGTGCCATCAGTGCCCGGACAGTCTATGGCTACACCTTC.

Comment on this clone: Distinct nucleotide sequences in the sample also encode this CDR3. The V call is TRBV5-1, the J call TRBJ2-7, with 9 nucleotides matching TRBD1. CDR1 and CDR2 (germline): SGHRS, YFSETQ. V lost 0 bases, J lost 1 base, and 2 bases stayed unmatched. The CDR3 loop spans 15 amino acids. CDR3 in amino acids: CASSLGGTGSYEQYF. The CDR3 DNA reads TGCGCCAGCAGCTTGGGTGGGACAGGGTCCTACGAGCAGTACTTC.

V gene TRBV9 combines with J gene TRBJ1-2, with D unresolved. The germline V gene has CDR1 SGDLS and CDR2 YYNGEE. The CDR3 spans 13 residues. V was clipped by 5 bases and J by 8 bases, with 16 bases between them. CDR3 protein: CASSESSSGGYTF. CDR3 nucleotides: TGTGCCAGCAGTGAGTCCAGTTCGGGAGGCTACACCTTC.

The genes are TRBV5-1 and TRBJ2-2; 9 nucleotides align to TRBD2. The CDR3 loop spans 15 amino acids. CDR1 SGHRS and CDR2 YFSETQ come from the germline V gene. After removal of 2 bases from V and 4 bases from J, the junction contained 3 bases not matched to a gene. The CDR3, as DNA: TGCGCCAGCAGCTTTGGCGGGGGGGCCACCGGGGAGCTGTTTTTT. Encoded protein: CASSFGGGATGELFF. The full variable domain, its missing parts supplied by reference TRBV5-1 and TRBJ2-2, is KAGVTQTPRYLIKTRGQQVTLSCSPISGHRSVSWYQQTPGQGLQFLFEYFSETQRNKGNFPGRFSGRQFSNSRSEMNVSTLELGDSALYLCASSFGGGATGELFFGEGSRLTVL.

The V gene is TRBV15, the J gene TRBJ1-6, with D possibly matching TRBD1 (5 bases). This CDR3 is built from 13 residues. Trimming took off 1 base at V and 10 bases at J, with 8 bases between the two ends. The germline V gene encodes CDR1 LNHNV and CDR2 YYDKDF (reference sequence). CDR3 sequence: CATSRGRGSPLHF. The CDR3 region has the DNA TGTGCCACCAGCAGAGGACGGGGGTCACCCCTCCACTTT.

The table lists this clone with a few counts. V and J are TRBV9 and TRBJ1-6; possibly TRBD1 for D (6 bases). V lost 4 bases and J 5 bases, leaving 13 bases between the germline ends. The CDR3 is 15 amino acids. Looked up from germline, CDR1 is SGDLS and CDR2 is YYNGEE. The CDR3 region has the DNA TGTGCCAGCAGCCCCCTTGGACAGAATAATTCACCCCTCCACTTT. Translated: CASSPLGQNNSPLHF.

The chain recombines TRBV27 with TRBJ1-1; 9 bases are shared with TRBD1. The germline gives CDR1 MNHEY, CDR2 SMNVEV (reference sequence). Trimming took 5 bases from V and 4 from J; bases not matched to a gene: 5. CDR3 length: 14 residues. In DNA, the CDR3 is TGTGCCAGCAGTATCACAGGGGGCGGCACTGAAGCTTTCTTT. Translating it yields CASSITGGGTEAFF.

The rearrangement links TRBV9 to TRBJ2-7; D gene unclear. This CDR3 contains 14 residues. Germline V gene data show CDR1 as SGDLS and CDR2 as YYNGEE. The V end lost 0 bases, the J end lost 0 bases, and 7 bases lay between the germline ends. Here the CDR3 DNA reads TGTGCCAGCAGCGTAGGTGTACACTCCTACGAGCAGTACTTC. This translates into CASSVGVHSYEQYF. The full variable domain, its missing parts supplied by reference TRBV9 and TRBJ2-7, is DSGVTQTPKHLITATGQRVTLRCSPRSGDLSVYWYQQSLDQGLQFLIQYYNGEERAKGNILERFSAQQFPDLHSELNLSSLELGDSALYFCASSVGVHSYEQYFGPGTRLTVT.

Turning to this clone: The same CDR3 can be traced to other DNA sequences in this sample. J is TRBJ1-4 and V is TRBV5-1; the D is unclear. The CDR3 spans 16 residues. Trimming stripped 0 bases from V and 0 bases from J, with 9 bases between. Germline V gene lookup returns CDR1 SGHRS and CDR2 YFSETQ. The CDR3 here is CASSLGQPTTNEKLFF. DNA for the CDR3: TGCGCCAGCAGCTTGGGCCAACCTACAACTAATGAAAAACTGTTTTTT.

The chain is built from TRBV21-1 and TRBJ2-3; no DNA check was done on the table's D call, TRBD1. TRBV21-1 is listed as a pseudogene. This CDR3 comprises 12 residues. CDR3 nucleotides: TGTGCCAGCGGGGCACGCACAGATACGCAGTATTTT. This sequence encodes CASGARTDTQYF.

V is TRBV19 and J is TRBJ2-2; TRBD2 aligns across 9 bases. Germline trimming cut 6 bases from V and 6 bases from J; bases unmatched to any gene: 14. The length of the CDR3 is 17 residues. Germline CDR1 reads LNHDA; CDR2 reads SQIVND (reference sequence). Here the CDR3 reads CASRPGGRGFNPGELFF. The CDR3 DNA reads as TGTGCCAGTAGGCCCGGCGGGAGGGGTTTTAACCCCGGGGAGCTGTTTTTT.

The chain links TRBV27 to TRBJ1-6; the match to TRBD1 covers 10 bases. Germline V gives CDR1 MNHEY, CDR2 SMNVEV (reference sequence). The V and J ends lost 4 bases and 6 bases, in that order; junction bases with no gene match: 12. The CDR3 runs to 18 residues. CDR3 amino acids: CASSSSEGTGDPNSPLHF. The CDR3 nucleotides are TGTGCCAGCAGTTCCTCAGAGGGGACAGGGGACCCTAATTCACCCCTCCACTTT.

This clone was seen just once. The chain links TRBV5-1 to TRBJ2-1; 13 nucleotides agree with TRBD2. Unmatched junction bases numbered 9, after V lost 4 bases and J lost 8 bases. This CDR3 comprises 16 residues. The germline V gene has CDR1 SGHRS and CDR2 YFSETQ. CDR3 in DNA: TGCGCCAGCAGCCCCCGTGGACTAGCGGGAGCCCATGAGCAGTTCTTC. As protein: CASSPRGLAGAHEQFF.

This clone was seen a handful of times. In nucleotides, the CDR3 is TGTGCCAGCAGTTTTGGGTGGGTTTGGGGGCAGGAACCCTCAGGCGCAGATACGCAGTATTTT. Amino acid sequence: CASSFGWVWGQEPSGADTQYF. The V gene is TRBV28, the J gene TRBJ2-3; D is possibly TRBD1 (6 bases). Germline V lookup: CDR1 MDHEN, CDR2 SYDVKM. Trimming took off 3 bases at V and 4 bases at J, with 32 bases between the two ends. The CDR3 spans 21 residues.

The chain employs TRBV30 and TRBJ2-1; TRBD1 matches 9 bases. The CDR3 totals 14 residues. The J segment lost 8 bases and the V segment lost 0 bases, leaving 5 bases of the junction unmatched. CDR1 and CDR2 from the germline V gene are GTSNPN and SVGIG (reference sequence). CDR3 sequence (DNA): TGTGCCTGGAGTGTAGGGACAGGGTGGGATGAGCAGTTCTTC. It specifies CAWSVGTGWDEQFF.

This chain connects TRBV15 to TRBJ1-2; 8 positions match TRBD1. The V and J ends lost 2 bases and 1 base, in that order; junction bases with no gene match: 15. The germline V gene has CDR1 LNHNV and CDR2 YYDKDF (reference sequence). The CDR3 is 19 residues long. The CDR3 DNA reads TGTGCCACCAGCAGACGCTATTCGACAGGGGCGAGACTTAACTATGGCTACACCTTC. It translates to CATSRRYSTGARLNYGYTF. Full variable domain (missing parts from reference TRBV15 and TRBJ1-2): DAMVIQNPRYQVTQFGKPVTLSCSQTLNHNVMYWYQQKSSQAPKLLFHYYDKDFNNEADTPDNFQSRRPNTSFCFLDIRSPGLGDTAMYLCATSRRYSTGARLNYGYTFGSGTRLTVV.

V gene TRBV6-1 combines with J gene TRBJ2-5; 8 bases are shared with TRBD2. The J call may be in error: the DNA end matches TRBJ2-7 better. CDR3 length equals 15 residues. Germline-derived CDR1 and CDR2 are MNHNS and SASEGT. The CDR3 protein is CASSAGLESFFEQYF. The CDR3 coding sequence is TGTGCCAGCAGTGCGGGACTAGAGTCCTTCTTCGAGCAGTACTTC.

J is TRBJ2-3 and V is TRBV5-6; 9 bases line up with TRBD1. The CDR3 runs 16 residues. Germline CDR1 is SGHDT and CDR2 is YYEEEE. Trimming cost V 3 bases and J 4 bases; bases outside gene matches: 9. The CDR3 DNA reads TGTGCCAGCAGCTGGGGGGGACAGGGAGGCGCAGATACGCAGTATTTT. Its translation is CASSWGGQGGADTQYF.

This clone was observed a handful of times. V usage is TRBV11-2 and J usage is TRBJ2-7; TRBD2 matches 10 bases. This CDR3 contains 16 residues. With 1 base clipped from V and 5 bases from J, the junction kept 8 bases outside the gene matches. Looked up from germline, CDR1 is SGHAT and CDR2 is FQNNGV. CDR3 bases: TGTGCCAGCAGCTTAGTCCCCCTAGCGGGAGACCACGAGCAGTACTTC. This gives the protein CASSLVPLAGDHEQYF.

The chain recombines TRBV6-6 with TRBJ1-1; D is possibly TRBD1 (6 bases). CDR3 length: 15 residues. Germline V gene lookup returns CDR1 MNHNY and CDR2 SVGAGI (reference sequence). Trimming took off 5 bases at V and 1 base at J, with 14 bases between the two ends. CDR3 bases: TGTGCCAGCAGTCTCCGGGACACGGCGAACACTGAAGCTTTCTTT. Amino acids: CASSLRDTANTEAFF.

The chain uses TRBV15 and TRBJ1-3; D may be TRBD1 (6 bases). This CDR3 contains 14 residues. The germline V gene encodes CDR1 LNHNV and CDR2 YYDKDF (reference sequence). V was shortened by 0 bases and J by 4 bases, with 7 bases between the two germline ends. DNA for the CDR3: TGTGCCACCAGCAGAGATGGGACAGGAAACACCATATATTTT. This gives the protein CATSRDGTGNTIYF.

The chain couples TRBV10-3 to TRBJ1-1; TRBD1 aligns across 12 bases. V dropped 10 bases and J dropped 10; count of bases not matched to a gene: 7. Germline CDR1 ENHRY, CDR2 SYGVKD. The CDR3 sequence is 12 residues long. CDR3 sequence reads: CASRDRGQVAFF. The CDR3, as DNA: TGTGCCAGCCGGGACAGGGGGCAGGTAGCTTTCTTT.

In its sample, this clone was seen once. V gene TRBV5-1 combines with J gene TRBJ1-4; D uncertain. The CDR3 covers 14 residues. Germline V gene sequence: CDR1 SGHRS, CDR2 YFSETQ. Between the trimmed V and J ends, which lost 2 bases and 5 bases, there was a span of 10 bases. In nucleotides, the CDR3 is TGCGCCAGCAGCTTCGGGAGCTTAAATGAAAAACTGTTTTTT. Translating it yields CASSFGSLNEKLFF.

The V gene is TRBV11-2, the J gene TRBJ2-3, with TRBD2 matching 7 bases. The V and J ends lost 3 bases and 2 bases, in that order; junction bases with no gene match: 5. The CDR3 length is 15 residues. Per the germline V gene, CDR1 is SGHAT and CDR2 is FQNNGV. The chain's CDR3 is CASSLAGDLTDTQYF. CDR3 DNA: TGTGCCAGCAGCTTGGCGGGAGATCTCACAGATACGCAGTATTTT. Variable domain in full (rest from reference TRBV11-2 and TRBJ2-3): EAGVAQSPRYKIIEKRQSVAFWCNPISGHATLYWYQQILGQGPKLLIQFQNNGVVDDSQLPKDRFSAERLKGVDSTLKIQPAKLEDSAVYLCASSLAGDLTDTQYFGPGTRLTVL.

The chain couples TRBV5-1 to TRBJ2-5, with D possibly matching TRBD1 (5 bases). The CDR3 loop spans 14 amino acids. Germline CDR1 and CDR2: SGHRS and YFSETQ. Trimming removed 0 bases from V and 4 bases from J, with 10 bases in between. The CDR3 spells CASSLVDTRETQYF. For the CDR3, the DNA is TGCGCCAGCAGCTTGGTGGACACACGAGAGACCCAGTACTTC.

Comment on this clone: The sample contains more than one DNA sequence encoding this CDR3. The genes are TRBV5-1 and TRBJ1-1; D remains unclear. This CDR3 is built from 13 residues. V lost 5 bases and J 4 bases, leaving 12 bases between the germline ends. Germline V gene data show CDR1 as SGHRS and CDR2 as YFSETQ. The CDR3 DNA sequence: TGCGCCAGCAGTCCTGGTGGAGGCACTGAAGCTTTCTTT. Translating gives CASSPGGGTEAFF.

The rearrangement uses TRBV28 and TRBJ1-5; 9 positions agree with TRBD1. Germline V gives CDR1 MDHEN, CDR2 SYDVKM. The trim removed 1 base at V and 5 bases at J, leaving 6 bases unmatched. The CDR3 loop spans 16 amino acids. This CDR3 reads CASSLSQGARDQPQHF. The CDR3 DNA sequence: TGTGCCAGCAGTTTATCACAGGGGGCGAGGGATCAGCCCCAGCATTTT.

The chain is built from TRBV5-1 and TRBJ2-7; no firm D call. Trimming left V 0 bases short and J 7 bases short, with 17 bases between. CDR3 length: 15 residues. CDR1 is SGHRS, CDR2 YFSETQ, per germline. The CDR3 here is CASSLEASVLGEQYF. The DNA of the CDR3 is TGCGCCAGCAGCTTGGAGGCCAGCGTTCTTGGTGAGCAGTACTTC. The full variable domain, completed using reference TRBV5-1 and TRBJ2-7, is KAGVTQTPRYLIKTRGQQVTLSCSPISGHRSVSWYQQTPGQGLQFLFEYFSETQRNKGNFPGRFSGRQFSNSRSEMNVSTLELGDSALYLCASSLEASVLGEQYFGPGTRLTVT.

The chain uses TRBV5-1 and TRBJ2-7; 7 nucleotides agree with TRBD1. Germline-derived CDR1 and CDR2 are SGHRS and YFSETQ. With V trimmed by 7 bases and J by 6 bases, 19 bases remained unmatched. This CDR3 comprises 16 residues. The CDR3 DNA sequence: TGCGCCAGCGCCGAAGCTCCGGGACAGCTCCCCGGCGAGCAGTACTTC. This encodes CASAEAPGQLPGEQYF.